This T cell receptor beta chain was obtained from a study of cytomegalovirus exposure and HLA in healthy donors (dated 2017 in TCRdb). Study-wide context: An earlier analysis of approximately 640 of the donors reported 250 to 350 Gb of sequence data and some 100 million unique TCR beta sequences from about 179 million T cells. Roughly 300 gigabases of sequencing data and approximately 80 million unique TCR sequences were included in an early release covering several hundred HLA-typed donors. The genetic ancestry cluster associated with self-reported Caucasian donors included roughly 84% of the roughly 380 genotyped donors. The study aimed to test whether signatures of past pathogen exposure could be identified by cataloging public T cell receptors. The study profiled the T cell repertoires of about 640 subjects by immunosequencing and related them to cytomegalovirus serostatus. Along with the roughly 670-subject first cohort, a separate validation cohort of around 110 different subjects was used. To predict cytomegalovirus infection status, the study combined high-throughput TCR immunosequencing, statistical association of individual TCRs with disease status, and machine learning. A later analysis re-analyzed previously published TCR beta repertoires from roughly 600 donors and added high-resolution HLA genotyping to study TCR occurrence patterns. In the later analysis, no new phenotypic data were used to find candidate immune exposures; instead, reliance was placed on TCR beta sequences and their occurrence across donors. An earlier analysis of roughly 600 of the donors used high-throughput TCR beta sequencing to judge whether each TCR beta V gene segment behaved as functional or pseudogenic. Alongside the repertoire data, information on donor age, sex, ethnicity and CMV serostatus was compiled. A later genetic analysis used genome-wide SNP genotypes for about 65% of the 666 donors, treating that subset as a discovery cohort. Every repertoire in the discovery cohort had been generated on one and the same sequencing platform. HLA typing covered class I and class II loci at four-digit resolution. The number of typed donors differed by locus: roughly 620-630 for A, B, C, DRB1 and DQB1; approximately 520 for DQA1; 606 for DPA1; and around 490 for DPB1. Four to six DR-DQ haplotypes were handled as single units for association and clustering, since linkage in the cohort was strong. Among 398 genotyped donors of the cohort, an average of about 240,000 unique TCR beta nucleotide sequences were sequenced per donor, about a sixth of them non-productive.

As concerns this clone: The clone's antigen remains unknown. Base-call qualities are not available, and no considerably larger clone is one nucleotide away.

General conclusions and limits of the study: Most CMV-associated TCR beta chains appeared to be HLA-restricted in a later analysis, and the HLA associations seemed to be driven largely by CMV exposure. Broadly in line with IMGT annotations, most TCR beta V segments showed up in productive rearrangements about 90% or about 30% of the time in an earlier analysis of approximately 640 of the donors. According to a later analysis, TCR association rates differed among HLA loci, with DRB1 alleles showing the most associated TCRs and HLA-C alleles showing the fewest. A later analysis found that HLA-associated TCR beta chains were more clonally expanded and had lower generation probabilities than equally common non-associated chains. For the cohort, immune exposure information was limited to CMV serostatus. A cluster of highly shared sequence variants was judged likely to be a technical artifact of the sequencing pipeline. Correlated functional status among segregating V segments might reflect linkage disequilibrium, but an unknown experimental factor could not be ruled out. In this cohort, only TCR beta chains were sequenced, and detectable features were limited by the absence of alpha or paired-chain data. In vitro tests confirmed that a few of the cytomegalovirus-associated TCR beta chains recognize cytomegalovirus antigens. A later genetic analysis reported fewer N-insertions in productive TCRs among donors in an Asian-associated ancestry cluster than the roughly 640-donor mean. Presence/absence analyses assumed roughly uniform sequencing depth across donors, an assumption that may not hold. The authors suggested that the approach could potentially be extended to other disease states and immunological phenotypes. Because HLA typing was unavailable for some donors at each locus, only the typed subset was used in association tests. Some IMGT-functional V segments, including TRBV6-2 and TRBV6-3, could not be distinguished by the 87-base-pair reads and were therefore excluded. In a later analysis, some 17,000 TCR beta sequences were associated with specific HLA alleles at a false discovery rate of 0.05. A total of roughly 160 TCR beta chains were listed by the study as associated with cytomegalovirus. A further reported finding was that TCR beta sequences accurately predicted the HLA-A and HLA-B alleles for most subjects in the first cohort. Because counts were too low, more than 15 rarely observed V segments, including chromosome 9 orphons, were excluded from the earlier analysis of around 640 of the donors. In a later genetic analysis, a missense DCLRE1C variant was associated with V-gene and J-gene trimming of TCR beta chains, and the association was replicated in an independent cohort. A later analysis reported that several top co-occurrence clusters appeared linked to parvovirus B19, influenza, CMV and Epstein-Barr virus. Across donors, most TCR sequences were observed very rarely, whereas some public TCRs were present in many individuals. In both the original and validation cohorts, the classifier was reported to diagnose cytomegalovirus status with high specificity and sensitivity. When HLA alleles, especially DR and DQ, strongly co-occurred, TCR associations were difficult to assign to individual alleles.

The library was obtained by the immunoSEQ multiplex PCR assay. A mixture of 60 forward primers for TCR Vbeta segments and 13 reverse primers for TCR Jbeta segments was used in the multiplex PCR. A multiplex PCR assay on genomic DNA amplified the CDR3 region of rearranged TCR beta genes. The Illumina HiSeq System was used to sequence the amplified TCR beta libraries as 87-base-pair reads. The study's processing was this. A later analysis counted approximately 84 million unique TCR beta chains across the 690 or so repertoires, and roughly 10 million of these chains were shared by at least two donors. A nearest-neighbor algorithm error-corrected the raw reads and collapsed the reads into unique sequences, merging closely related sequences to remove PCR and sequencing errors. V, D and J gene segments were assigned by aligning CDR3 sequences to IMGT reference sequences. For a sequence to be retained, a match of at least six nucleotides was required to both a V gene segment and a J gene segment. A rearrangement was called productive if the CDR3 had no stop codons and remained in frame with V and J, and every other rearrangement was called non-productive. CDR3 was defined by IMGT convention, running from the second conserved V-encoded cysteine to the conserved J-encoded phenylalanine. In an earlier analysis of more than 550 of the donors, sequences lacking an unambiguous match to a single V gene segment were excluded. In an earlier analysis of around 600 of the donors, V segments were called functional above 56.7% productive rearrangements and were called segregating when the between-donor standard deviation exceeded 5%. A statistical classification framework was developed to diagnose cytomegalovirus status using the catalog of TCR beta chain sequences. In a later analysis, V and J genes were assigned by comparing TCR nucleotide sequences against IMGT/GENE-DB human TR gene sequences. The TCRdist pipeline was used in a later analysis to assign CDR3 sequences and most-parsimonious VDJ recombination scenarios. In a later analysis, each TCR beta chain was defined by its CDR3 amino acid sequence together with its V-gene family, and reads lacking a unique V-gene family were excluded. To address suspected cross-contamination and a sequencing artifact, a later analysis removed a few hundred highly shared, low-generation-probability nucleotide sequences. In a later analysis, a clonal expansion index was calculated for each public chain from normalized within-repertoire ranks of inferred template counts. In a later analysis, generation probabilities were computed with a VDJ recombination model fitted to out-of-frame rearrangements, and the resulting probabilities were checked against IGoR. Hypergeometric tests were used in a later analysis to score TCR-TCR, TCR-HLA and TCR-CMV co-occurrence, with a repertoire-size bias correction applied to the TCR pairs. To estimate false discovery rates, a later analysis permuted the HLA or CMV assignments 20 times. In a later analysis, co-occurring TCRs were grouped using DBSCAN, and TCRdist sequence similarity was added for clustering within HLA-allele-positive subsets. Repertoires with fewer than 30,000 or more than 120,000 public chains, plus five repertoires with anomalous nucleotide sharing, were excluded from co-occurrence clustering. Not all clones reach the TCRdb copy of this immuneACCESS table, which keeps in-frame sequences only. Checked studies attribute under half of the gap to unresolved V genes and leave the rest unexplained. Clone size and V and J calls were adopted from that table, with D and trimming inferred from the DNA. Within this sample are around 130,000 clones, with roughly 70% of them counted one time only. The top ten constitute roughly 2.1% of the sample.

The cohort was made up of 666 healthy bone marrow donors. At the time of sampling, every cohort member was nominally healthy, though immune exposures that went unrecorded were likely present. The donor was CMV seropositive and was included in the group of about 290 seropositive cohort members. A peripheral blood sample was provided by each donor, and peripheral blood mononuclear cells were used for TCR beta sequencing. The Qiagen DNeasy Blood Extraction Kit was used to extract genomic DNA from the blood cell samples. From cysteine to phenylalanine, the CDR3 is 14 amino acids long. CDR3 DNA only is kept here, 42 bases in frame from base 1. The V end loses 0 bases and the J end loses 1 base, and a stretch of 6 bases separates them. CDR1 and CDR2 (LNHDA, SQIVND) derive from the germline V gene (reference sequence).

Sequenced sample: PBMCs. This receptor was identified in a woman between 40 and 55 years old in good health and CMV-seropositive. Here the chain combines TRBV19 and TRBJ1-1; there is no confident call for the D gene. CDR3 loop: CASSIDGRNTEAFF. The nucleotides are TGTGCCAGTAGTATAGATGGGCGGAACACTGAAGCTTTCTTT.